A single sample is the source of the 2 T cell receptor beta chains below, sequenced in a study of T cells after yellow fever vaccination. TCRdb independently ran MiXCR on the 5' RACE reads; one entry per CDR3 protein. This table holds around 610,000 distinct CDR3 sequences, about 13% found once. The sample was PBMCs, taken on the day of the yellow fever booster vaccination. The receptors here all came from a man younger than 45 who received the YFV17D yellow fever vaccine.

The J gene is TRBJ2-7, the V gene TRBV20-1; D is unresolved. The CDR3 is made up of 11 amino acids. The germline CDR1 and CDR2 sequences are DFQATT and SNEGSKA (reference sequence). Trimming took off 5 bases at V and 6 bases at J, with 11 bases between the two ends. The CDR3 sequence is CSAVRSREQYF. In DNA form, the CDR3 reads TGCAGTGCTGTCCGTAGCCGCGAGCAGTACTTC.

This clonotype was seen only a few times. Here the CDR3 DNA reads TGCAGTGCCTTGGGAGGCCTCACAAACACCTATGGCTACACCTTC. Its protein is CSALGGLTNTYGYTF. This chain uses TRBV20-1 with TRBJ1-2; D remains ambiguous. Germline CDR1 and CDR2: DFQATT and SNEGSKA (reference sequence). The V end was cut by 6 bases, the J end by 4 bases, with 21 bases between. The CDR3 contains 15 residues.